This TCR beta chain was identified in a study of human T cells and chemical hapten exposure. Study context: Enrolled patients were predominantly female and had alopecia areata, totalis or universalis. Study-level results: Compared with pre-sensitization or healthy control sets, expanded TCRs clustered more. TCRs at high frequency, those above 1 in 1000, did not change with DPC sensitization.

From germline, CDR1 is SGDLS and CDR2 YYNGEE. The CDR3 is made up of 15 amino acids. Trimming removed 3 bases from V and 2 bases from J, with 15 bases in between. This clonotype turned up a few times. Its antigen is not known. Documented time point: patch test 1, 2 weeks after DPC sensitization. Noted treatment: therapeutic diphenylcyclopropenone sensitization with weekly scalp DPC. TCRdb fed the RACE reads into MiXCR, producing one record per CDR3 protein. This table holds roughly 70,000 distinct CDR3 sequences, 25% to 40% found once. This sequence originates from a man in his forties or fifties with alopecia areata. Some clones in this sample may be carry-over from other donors' samples. The rearrangement joins TRBV9 to TRBJ2-7; D might be TRBD1 (7 bases). The source was whole blood, collected in connection with sensitization to the hapten diphenylcyclopropenone (DPC). CDR3: CASSAPPGGPYEQYF. The CDR3 DNA reads as TGTGCCAGCAGCGCGCCCCCAGGGGGGCCCTACGAGCAGTACTTC.